The 27 T cell receptor beta chains listed next were all sequenced from one sample in a study of cytomegalovirus exposure and HLA in healthy donors. The PCR contained 60 Vbeta and 13 Jbeta primers. Assay: immunoSEQ multiplex PCR; the TCRdb copy retains only in-frame clones and omits some. The table lists roughly 89,000 clones, approximately 72% of them singletons. The sequencing sample was made of PBMCs. The source of these receptors is a man between 25 and 39 years old in good health and CMV-seropositive.

The chain combines TRBV10-3 with TRBJ1-1; 7 positions match TRBD1. Germline CDR1 and CDR2: ENHRY and SYGVKD. V shed 6 bases, J shed 1 base, and the junction held 2 bases outside the gene matches. CDR3 size: 13 residues. The CDR3 spells CAIRGQQNTEAFF. CDR3 DNA sequence: TGTGCCATCAGGGGACAGCAGAACACTGAAGCTTTCTTT.

V and J are TRBV6-6 and TRBJ1-1, with D possibly being TRBD1 (6 bases). Germline CDR1 and CDR2: MNHNY and SVGAGI (reference sequence). V lost 6 bases and J 4 bases, leaving 18 bases between the germline ends. The CDR3 totals 15 residues. DNA for the CDR3: TGTGCCAGCAGAGAACAAACAGGGCTCTCCACTGAAGCTTTCTTT. Encoded protein: CASREQTGLSTEAFF.

This chain uses TRBV6-4 with TRBJ2-7; D may be TRBD1 (5 bases). Looked up from germline, CDR1 is MRHNA and CDR2 is SNTAGT. Trimming stripped 6 bases from V and 3 bases from J, with 15 bases between. CDR3 length: 14 residues. The CDR3 DNA reads as TGTGCCAGCAGCGGACAAGGATCAGGCTACGAGCAGTACTTC. This encodes CASSGQGSGYEQYF.

This sequence joins TRBV6-1 and TRBJ1-6; possibly TRBD1 for D (6 bases). The V end lost 7 bases, the J end lost 6 bases, and 10 bases lay between the germline ends. This CDR3 has 13 amino acids. Per germline, CDR1 MNHNS and CDR2 SASEGT. CDR3 nucleotides: TGTGCCAGCAATGGACAGTTTAATTCACCCCTCCACTTT. This translates into CASNGQFNSPLHF.

This chain connects TRBV20-1 to TRBJ2-5; a possible D gene is TRBD1 (6 bases). The J call may not be correct, given that the DNA end is closer to TRBJ2-7. Looked up from germline, CDR1 is DFQATT and CDR2 is SNEGSKA (reference sequence). The CDR3 length is 11 residues. The CDR3 reads CSARQAYEQYF. The DNA for the CDR3 is TGCAGTGCCAGACAGGCCTACGAGCAGTACTTC.

Only a few counts were recorded for this clone. The rearrangement links TRBV14 to TRBJ2-1, with TRBD2 matching over 7 bases. The CDR3 length is 13 residues. The J segment lost 7 bases and the V segment lost 2 bases, leaving 2 bases of the junction unmatched. The germline CDR1 and CDR2 sequences are SGHDN and FVKESK. The CDR3 DNA is TGTGCCAGCAGCCAAAGCGGGGCTAATGAGCAGTTCTTC. It translates to CASSQSGANEQFF.

This clone is a singleton in its sample. The chain combines TRBV30 with TRBJ1-5; 11 bases are a match to TRBD1. Germline V gene sequence: CDR1 GTSNPN, CDR2 SVGIG (reference sequence). The V and J ends lost 5 bases and 5 bases, in that order; junction bases with no gene match: 20. The CDR3 length is 19 residues. The CDR3: CAWGQPVSPGQGVDQPQHF. CDR3 nucleotide sequence: TGTGCCTGGGGCCAACCAGTCTCACCGGGACAGGGGGTCGATCAGCCCCAGCATTTT.

This clone was counted a few times. This chain joins TRBV19 and TRBJ2-1; TRBD2 agrees at 7 bases. Germline V gene sequence: CDR1 LNHDA, CDR2 SQIVND (reference sequence). Trimming at V came to 8 bases and at J to 5 bases, leaving 6 bases not matched to a gene. This CDR3 spans 13 amino acids. The CDR3 here is CASEDGGNNEQFF. The DNA of the CDR3 is TGTGCCAGTGAGGACGGGGGGAACAATGAGCAGTTCTTC.

This clone was observed a handful of times. CDR3 DNA: TGTGCCAGCTCACCACCGGGGCAGAGAAACACCATATATTTT. Its translation is CASSPPGQRNTIYF. The V gene is TRBV18, the J gene TRBJ1-3; a possible D gene is TRBD1 (5 bases). V was shortened by 0 bases and J by 5 bases, with 8 bases between the two germline ends. Germline values: CDR1 KGHSH, CDR2 LQKENI. The CDR3 is 14 residues long.

The chain joins TRBV4-1 to TRBJ2-7; 7 bases are a match to TRBD2. Per germline, CDR1 MGHRA and CDR2 YSYEKL. This CDR3 region has 17 residues. With V trimmed by 0 bases and J by 3 bases, 11 bases remained unmatched. The CDR3 nucleotides read TGCGCCAGCAGCCAAGATGATAGGGTGGGGGGGAACTACGAGCAGTACTTC. Its protein is CASSQDDRVGGNYEQYF.

The chain recombines TRBV6-5 with TRBJ2-1; D perhaps matches TRBD2 (6 bases). Germline CDR1 MNHEY, CDR2 SVGAGI. Deletions cut 7 bases from V and 4 bases from J, with 14 bases between. This CDR3 is built from 14 residues. CDR3 sequence: CASTAGEEYNEQFF. In DNA form, the CDR3 reads TGTGCCAGCACTGCCGGGGAGGAGTACAATGAGCAGTTCTTC.

The chain combines TRBV4-2 with TRBJ2-1; 12 bases map to TRBD2. The V segment lost 2 bases and the J segment 8 bases; nucleotides outside the gene matches: 10. There are 17 residues in the CDR3. Germline lookup yields CDR1 LGHNA and CDR2 YNFKEQ. DNA of the CDR3: TGTGCCAGCAGCCAAAACCTGCCGGGACTAGCGGGCTATGAGCAGTTCTTC. Its translation is CASSQNLPGLAGYEQFF.

The chain recombines TRBV19 with TRBJ2-7; a weak D match, TRBD2 (7 bases). Trimming stripped 7 bases from V and 4 bases from J, with 20 bases between. CDR1 is LNHDA, CDR2 SQIVND, per germline (reference sequence). The length of the CDR3 is 15 residues. The CDR3 bases are TGTGCCAGTACCAGCCAGTTGGGGGGGCGGTACGAGCAGTACTTC. It is translated as CASTSQLGGRYEQYF.

The chain employs TRBV10-1 and TRBJ2-3, with 11 bases that match TRBD2. V gave up 7 bases and J gave up 3 bases; unmatched junction bases: 6. Germline V gene lookup returns CDR1 WNHNN and CDR2 SYGVQD (reference sequence). This CDR3 is built from 15 residues. The CDR3 region is CASTLLAGETDTQYF. CDR3 in DNA: TGCGCCAGCACCTTACTAGCGGGAGAGACAGATACGCAGTATTTT.

As DNA, the CDR3 is TGTGCCAGCAGCTTAGCCCCGGGGTCTGGGCAAGAGACCCAGTACTTC. It specifies CASSLAPGSGQETQYF. This rearrangement joins TRBV7-2 to TRBJ2-5, with D possibly being TRBD2 (5 bases). Germline V gene lookup returns CDR1 SGHTA and CDR2 FQGNSA. The CDR3 contains 16 residues. V was pared by 0 bases and J by 2 bases, with 13 bases between.

The chain employs TRBV19 and TRBJ2-1; D possibly corresponds to TRBD2 (6 bases). This CDR3 has 17 residues. Germline assignment: CDR1 LNHDA and CDR2 SQIVND (reference sequence). V was shortened by 5 bases and J by 1 base, with 18 bases between the two germline ends. CDR3 bases: TGTGCCAGTAGTTCCTTGGACTACCCCTGGTCCTACAATGAGCAGTTCTTC. It is translated as CASSSLDYPWSYNEQFF.

The chain uses TRBV10-3 and TRBJ1-5; 9 nucleotides match TRBD1. Trimming at V came to 6 bases and at J to 5 bases, leaving 17 bases not matched to a gene. Per the germline V gene, CDR1 is ENHRY and CDR2 is SYGVKD. The CDR3 runs 18 residues. Here the CDR3 reads CAISDHGTGSSVYQPQHF. As DNA, the CDR3 is TGTGCCATCAGCGATCACGGGACAGGGAGTTCAGTATATCAGCCCCAGCATTTT.

The V gene is TRBV6-5, the J gene TRBJ1-2; 12 bases fit TRBD1. The CDR3 sequence is 16 residues long. With 2 bases clipped from V and 7 bases from J, the junction kept 8 bases outside the gene matches. CDR1 and CDR2 from the germline V gene are MNHEY and SVGAGI. In DNA, the CDR3 is TGTGCCAGCAGTTACGGGACAGGGGGCATCCCCTCTGGCTACACCTTC. It translates to CASSYGTGGIPSGYTF.

This clone was picked up a small number of times. The gene calls are TRBV6-5 and TRBJ2-7; possible D gene TRBD2, 6 bases. From germline, CDR1 is MNHEY and CDR2 SVGAGI. Trimming took off 0 bases at V and 2 bases at J, with 8 bases between the two ends. This CDR3 has 14 amino acids. CDR3 sequence reads: CASSYSKRAYEQYF. In DNA, the CDR3 is TGTGCCAGCAGTTACTCGAAGCGGGCCTACGAGCAGTACTTC.

This chain connects TRBV4-3 to TRBJ2-7, with D maybe TRBD2 (5 bases). This CDR3 contains 14 residues. The V end lost 5 bases, the J end lost 2 bases, and 13 bases lay between the germline ends. Germline-derived CDR1 and CDR2 are LGHNA and YSLEER. In DNA, the CDR3 is TGCGCCAGCAGCAAGAGGGCCGGGCCCTACGAGCAGTACTTC. Its translation is CASSKRAGPYEQYF.

The CDR3 loop reads CASSAGGPPQETQYF. In DNA, the CDR3 is TGTGCCAGCAGTGCCGGGGGGCCCCCCCAAGAGACCCAGTACTTC. The rearrangement links TRBV6-1 to TRBJ2-5; the D gene is possibly TRBD2 (7 bases). The CDR3 totals 15 residues. V dropped 4 bases and J dropped 1 base, with 13 bases sitting between them. Germline CDR1 MNHNS, CDR2 SASEGT.

The chain recombines TRBV6-1 with TRBJ2-5; TRBD1 matches 11 bases. The CDR3 runs to 15 residues. Germline V gene sequence: CDR1 MNHNS, CDR2 SASEGT. The trim removed 3 bases at V and 5 bases at J, leaving 5 bases unmatched. CDR3 nucleotide sequence: TGTGCCAGCAGTGAGGGGACAGGGGGTTTGGAGACCCAGTACTTC. This gives the protein CASSEGTGGLETQYF.

This clone was counted ten times or more. The chain couples TRBV7-6 to TRBJ2-2; D is ambiguous. CDR1 is SGHVS and CDR2 is FNYEAQ in the germline V gene. The CDR3 spans 17 residues. Trimming shortened V by 1 base and J by 0 bases, and 12 bases separated the two germline ends. CDR3 residues: CASSLELSLTNTGELFF. In DNA, the CDR3 is TGTGCCAGCAGCTTAGAACTCTCCCTTACGAACACCGGGGAGCTGTTTTTT.

The chain employs TRBV6-4 and TRBJ2-1; 12 bases map to TRBD2. V shed 0 bases, J shed 7 bases, and the junction held 1 base outside the gene matches. This CDR3 comprises 15 residues. Looked up from germline, CDR1 is MRHNA and CDR2 is SNTAGT. CDR3 coding DNA: TGTGCCAGCAGTGACTCCGGGACTAGCGGGAATGAGCAGTTCTTC. This encodes CASSDSGTSGNEQFF.

This clone is a singleton in its sample. V usage is TRBV14 and J usage is TRBJ2-3, with TRBD2 matching over 8 bases. This CDR3 spans 20 amino acids. From germline, CDR1 is SGHDN and CDR2 FVKESK. J gave up 1 base and V 0 bases, and 15 bases lay outside the gene matches. This chain's CDR3 is CASSQDEGSLAGWGTDTQYF. The DNA for the CDR3 is TGTGCCAGCAGCCAAGATGAAGGGAGTTTAGCGGGGTGGGGCACAGATACGCAGTATTTT. Filled out from reference TRBV14 and TRBJ2-3, the complete variable domain reads EAGVTQFPSHSVIEKGQTVTLRCDPISGHDNLYWYRRVMGKEIKFLLHFVKESKQDESGMPNNRFLAERTGGTYSTLKVQPAELEDSGVYFCASSQDEGSLAGWGTDTQYFGPGTRLTVL.

The CDR3: CASSPPVRANEKLFF. The CDR3 DNA is TGTGCCAGCTCACCACCAGTACGGGCTAATGAAAAACTGTTTTTT. The J gene is TRBJ1-4, the V gene TRBV18; no firm D call. Per the germline V gene, CDR1 is KGHSH and CDR2 is LQKENI. The CDR3 loop spans 15 amino acids. Between the trimmed V and J ends, which lost 0 bases and 3 bases, there was a span of 8 bases.

This chain joins TRBV19 and TRBJ2-1; tentatively, D is TRBD2 (6 bases). This CDR3 is 16 amino acids long. Trimming removed 4 bases from V and 0 bases from J, with 13 bases in between. Per the germline V gene, CDR1 is LNHDA and CDR2 is SQIVND (reference sequence). CDR3 bases: TGTGCCAGTAGTAAGGGACTTTTTAGCTCCTACAATGAGCAGTTCTTC. It codes for CASSKGLFSSYNEQFF.